This is a list of T cell receptor beta chains from one sample in a study of HIV-infected patients and healthy controls. TCRdb recomputed calls from the 5' RACE reads with MiXCR, one row per CDR3 protein. In the table there are tens of thousands of distinct CDR3 sequences, over 15% of which are singletons. The specimen was CD4+ T cells from blood. These receptor sequences come from a human donor in good health. CDR3s include the opening cysteine and the closing phenylalanine or tryptophan.

V: TRBV6-1
J: TRBJ2-7
CDR3: CASSELAGDNEQYF

V: TRBV28
J: TRBJ1-1
CDR3: CASSFGQEAFF

V: TRBV20-1
J: TRBJ1-3
CDR3: CSAETGERNTIYF

V: TRBV19
J: TRBJ2-7
CDR3: CASSIAGQGRYEQYF

V: TRBV28
J: TRBJ1-6
CDR3: CASREGRDSPLHF

V: TRBV12-3/TRBV12-4
J: TRBJ1-1
CDR3: CASKGGGGDTEAFF

V: TRBV5-1
J: TRBJ2-5
CDR3: CASSTGTGDETQYF

V: TRBV28
J: TRBJ2-7
CDR3: CASSLRPDRVQYF

V: TRBV11-3
J: TRBJ1-6
CDR3: CASSLDGQGGSPLHF

V: TRBV7-2
J: TRBJ2-1
CDR3: CASSRFSGGASHEQFF

V: TRBV11-2
J: TRBJ2-1
CDR3: CASSHIRLPWGNEQFF

V: TRBV30
J: TRBJ2-3
CDR3: CAWNTESYTDTQYF

V: TRBV6-5
J: TRBJ2-3
CDR3: CASSYGGRVGTQYF

V: TRBV6-6
J: TRBJ2-2
CDR3: CASSSSGELFF

V: TRBV19
J: TRBJ1-1
CDR3: CASNVTPNTEAFF

V: TRBV11-2
J: TRBJ1-5
CDR3: CASSAGSNQPQHF

V: TRBV5-5
J: TRBJ1-5
CDR3: CASSLQGDQPQHF

V: TRBV10-3
J: TRBJ2-3
CDR3: CAISPSGSTDTQYF

V: TRBV6-5
J: TRBJ2-3
CDR3: CASSSTNTDTQYF

V: TRBV20-1
J: TRBJ2-7
CDR3: CSAIPSGSHEQYF

V: TRBV16
J: TRBJ1-5
CDR3: CASSQFQGGSNQPQHF

V: TRBV6-2/TRBV6-3
J: TRBJ1-2
CDR3: CASSNLDMTYGYTF